The text below deals with one T cell receptor (beta chain). Its antigen remains unidentified. The record originates from a study of post-analysis software for immune sequencing data. Study results and limitations: Patients had higher frequencies than controls of a handful of TRBV segments, including TRBV5-6, TRBV5-1 and TRBV20-1.

Tagging with unique molecular identifiers was a feature of the TCR beta cDNA libraries. One entry per CDR3 protein, called by TCRdb with MiXCR from the PCR reads. The sample holds hundreds of thousands of distinct CDR3 sequences, over 45% seen once. CDR1 is ENHRY, CDR2 SYGVKD, per germline. There are 17 residues in the CDR3. V was clipped by 4 bases and J by 0 bases, with 15 bases between them. The V and J genes are TRBV10-3 and TRBJ2-2; TRBD1 is a possible D gene (7 bases). The source material was blood. This receptor was identified in a girl aged 2 to 10 with multiple sclerosis. The CDR3, as DNA: TGTGCCATCAGTGTTTCTGCGGGACAGCCGAACACCGGGGAGCTGTTTTTT. It translates to CAISVSAGQPNTGELFF.